The rows below give T cell receptor beta chains drawn from one sample of a study of early T cells in non-severe SARS-CoV-2 infection. Each CDR3 protein gets one entry after TCRdb re-called the 5' RACE reads with MiXCR. The sample holds 55,000 or so distinct CDR3 sequences; 12% are singletons and the top ten take less than 1.5%. Sequenced input: whole blood. The receptors here all came from an adult who was a healthcare worker with PCR-confirmed SARS-CoV-2 infection or an uninfected control (not recorded which). Each CDR3 is given with its conserved first and last residue. Fields, in order: J gene, V gene, clone size, CDR3 protein. The size field is filled for only some rows; it gives once, few, many or a size class.

TRBJ2-1 | TRBV20-1 | medium-sized | CSAAGIQSSYNEQFF
TRBJ1-4 | TRBV5-5 | NA | CASSYPGTGVNEKLFF
TRBJ2-1 | TRBV9 | NA | CASSVELMGGNEQFF
TRBJ1-2 | TRBV19 | many | CASSIDRAKYGYTF
TRBJ1-1 | TRBV5-6 | NA | CASSLVGGAEAFF
TRBJ1-1 | TRBV18 | NA | CASSPYRGTEAFF
TRBJ1-5 | TRBV12-3/TRBV12-4 | NA | CASYMGDSNQPQHF
TRBJ2-1 | TRBV29-1 | once | CSVHRDRNEQFF
TRBJ1-1 | TRBV7-9 | NA | CASSLARIGQEGAEAFF
TRBJ2-1 | TRBV29-1 | few | CSVERAGVNNEQFF
TRBJ2-1 | TRBV29-1 | many | CSGRQGSYNEQFF
TRBJ2-7 | TRBV30 | few | CAWSEDRSYEQYF
TRBJ1-1 | TRBV20-1 | NA | CSAELTGDGEAFF
TRBJ1-6 | TRBV28 | NA | CASMGHRGYNSPLHF
TRBJ1-2 | TRBV12-3/TRBV12-4 | few | CASSSDRYTAYGYTF
TRBJ2-7 | TRBV5-1 | NA | CASSLVGTSGYEQYF
TRBJ1-5 | TRBV6-6 | many | CASSSQGDGVNQPQHF
TRBJ1-4 | TRBV3-1 | few | CASSQENRDWGEKLFF
TRBJ2-3 | TRBV20-1 | NA | CSAKAYNRGRTDTQYF
TRBJ2-7 | TRBV7-8 | many | CASSLGGGRSYEQYF